The 18 T cell receptor beta chains given below trace back to one sample, sequenced in a study of OX40 agonist ivuxolimab in advanced cancers. The table came from immunoSEQ multiplex PCR; TCRdb's copy has only in-frame clones and leaves some out. The top ten clones hold approximately 0.25% of a sample with 60,000 to 70,000 clones, about 88% of them seen once. The starting material was CD4+ or CD8+ T cells sorted from blood, obtained in a trial of the OX40 agonist ivuxolimab. Source of these receptors: an adult with an advanced solid tumor such as melanoma, head and neck, liver or kidney cancer.

The CDR3 DNA follows: TGCGCCAGCAGCAACCCTACATTGGAGACCCAGTACTTC. Amino acid sequence: CASSNPTLETQYF. V is TRBV5-1 and J is TRBJ2-5; unclear D gene. The V end was cut by 4 bases, the J end by 5 bases, with 12 bases between. This CDR3 spans 13 amino acids. CDR1 is SGHRS, CDR2 YFSETQ, per germline. The variable domain in full, with the rest retrieved from reference TRBV5-1 and TRBJ2-5, is KAGVTQTPRYLIKTRGQQVTLSCSPISGHRSVSWYQQTPGQGLQFLFEYFSETQRNKGNFPGRFSGRQFSNSRSEMNVSTLELGDSALYLCASSNPTLETQYFGPGTRLLVL.

The sample holds a few counts of this clone. The rearrangement links TRBV27 to TRBJ2-1, with D perhaps TRBD2 (7 bases). The CDR3 is made up of 14 amino acids. Between the trimmed V and J ends, which lost 3 bases and 9 bases, there was a span of 15 bases. Germline-derived CDR1 and CDR2 are MNHEY and SMNVEV (reference sequence). The CDR3 sequence: CASSLMEGGGEQFF. CDR3 coding DNA: TGTGCCAGCAGTTTGATGGAGGGGGGGGGTGAGCAGTTCTTC.

The rearrangement uses TRBV13 and TRBJ1-2; D uncertain. Germline V gene lookup returns CDR1 PRHDT and CDR2 FYEKMQ (reference sequence). There are 15 residues in the CDR3. The V and J ends lost 4 bases and 2 bases respectively, with 14 bases between them. CDR3 region: CASSSIDAANYGYTF. The CDR3 nucleotides are TGTGCCAGCAGCTCAATAGACGCGGCGAACTATGGCTACACCTTC.

The chain recombines TRBV11-2 with TRBJ2-1; 14 nucleotides align to TRBD2. This CDR3 region has 16 residues. Germline CDR1 is SGHAT and CDR2 is FQNNGV. The V segment lost 4 bases and the J segment 9 bases; nucleotides outside the gene matches: 8. CDR3 protein: CASSSGLAGGGTEQFF. The CDR3 DNA reads TGTGCCAGCAGCTCAGGACTAGCGGGAGGTGGGACTGAGCAGTTCTTC.

This clone was observed a handful of times. This chain joins TRBV11-2 and TRBJ2-7; D is possibly TRBD1 (6 bases). Per the germline V gene, CDR1 is SGHAT and CDR2 is FQNNGV. The length of the CDR3 is 11 residues. The ends were cut back, 6 bases at V and 5 bases at J, with 8 bases in the middle. This CDR3 reads CASRNRDEQYF. The CDR3, as DNA: TGTGCCAGCAGGAACAGGGACGAGCAGTACTTC.

The V gene is TRBV10-3, the J gene TRBJ2-1; maybe TRBD2 (5 bases). The germline V gene encodes CDR1 ENHRY and CDR2 SYGVKD. V shed 7 bases and J shed 5 bases, with 9 bases lying between them. The CDR3 has 12 amino acids. The CDR3 loop is CAITRGDNEQFF. CDR3 in DNA: TGTGCCATCACTCGGGGAGACAATGAGCAGTTCTTC.

CDR3 DNA: TGCGCCAGCAGCACTGGGACTAGCCGATACAATGAGCAGTTCTTC. Residues: CASSTGTSRYNEQFF. This chain connects TRBV4-1 to TRBJ2-1; TRBD2 matches 9 bases. V dropped 5 bases and J dropped 4; count of bases not matched to a gene: 6. Germline CDR1 and CDR2: MGHRA and YSYEKL. The CDR3 length is 15 residues.

As DNA, the CDR3 is TGTGCCAGCAGTTTAAAGACGGGGGGTGGGGGCAATCAGCCCCAGCATTTT. Its protein product is CASSLKTGGGGNQPQHF. The rearrangement joins TRBV27 to TRBJ1-5; D may be TRBD1 (5 bases). CDR1 is MNHEY, CDR2 SMNVEV, per germline (reference sequence). The CDR3 length is 17 residues. Trimming shortened V by 2 bases and J by 2 bases, and 16 bases separated the two germline ends.

The chain combines TRBV2 with TRBJ2-3; D uncertain. CDR3 length: 12 amino acids. CDR1 and CDR2 (germline): SNHLY, FYNNEI. V was cut by 7 bases and J by 1 base, with 6 bases left in between. This CDR3 is CASNQGTDTQYF. For the CDR3, the DNA is TGTGCCAGCAACCAGGGCACAGATACGCAGTATTTT.

This clone appeared once. The CDR3 spells CASSFSAGGPKGQFF. CDR3 nucleotides: TGCGCCAGCAGCTTCTCAGCGGGAGGGCCGAAAGGGCAGTTCTTC. This chain uses TRBV5-1 with TRBJ2-1; 10 nucleotides line up with TRBD2. The CDR3 runs to 15 residues. The germline V gene has CDR1 SGHRS and CDR2 YFSETQ. Trimming removed 2 bases from V and 12 bases from J; junction bases left unmatched: 11.

V and J are TRBV11-3 and TRBJ1-1; 7 nucleotides line up with TRBD1. After removal of 5 bases from V and 4 bases from J, the junction contained 7 bases not matched to a gene. CDR1 and CDR2 (germline): SGHNT, YENEEA. This CDR3 comprises 14 residues. This CDR3 reads CASSRQGWGTEAFF. Written as DNA, the CDR3 is TGTGCCAGCAGCAGACAGGGATGGGGCACTGAAGCTTTCTTT. Full variable domain (remainder filled in from reference TRBV11-3 and TRBJ1-1): EAGVVQSPRYKIIEKKQPVAFWCNPISGHNTLYWYLQNLGQGPELLIRYENEEAVDDSQLPKDRFSAERLKGVDSTLKIQPAELGDSAVYLCASSRQGWGTEAFFGQGTRLTVV.

The chain employs TRBV5-6 and TRBJ2-2; D possibly matches TRBD1 or TRBD2 (6 bases each). The CDR3 has 15 residues. Germline V gene sequence: CDR1 SGHDT, CDR2 YYEEEE. The V gene lost 4 bases and the J gene lost 1 base, with 11 bases spanning the gap. CDR3: CASSRGQWNTGELFF. CDR3 nucleotide sequence: TGTGCCAGCAGCCGGGGGCAGTGGAACACCGGGGAGCTGTTTTTT. Supplemented by reference TRBV5-6 and TRBJ2-2, the full variable domain reads DAGVTQSPTHLIKTRGQQVTLRCSPKSGHDTVSWYQQALGQGPQFIFQYYEEEERQRGNFPDRFSGHQFPNYSSELNVNALLLGDSALYLCASSRGQWNTGELFFGEGSRLTVL.

The rearrangement uses TRBV18 and TRBJ2-3; 11 bases agree with TRBD2. Germline CDR1 is KGHSH and CDR2 is LQKENI. This CDR3 is 14 amino acids long. The junction had 3 bases not matched to a gene; V was cut back by 3 bases and J by 7 bases. The CDR3 loop reads CASSPSGRANTQYF. CDR3 DNA: TGTGCCAGCTCACCTAGCGGGAGGGCTAATACGCAGTATTTT.

The sample holds one count of this clone. This rearrangement joins TRBV6-1 to TRBJ2-3; D gene ambiguous. Trimming removed 5 bases at V and 1 base at J, with 10 bases between. The CDR3 covers 14 residues. Germline CDR1 is MNHNS and CDR2 is SASEGT. The CDR3 here is CASSRTGRTDTQYF. CDR3 DNA sequence: TGTGCCAGCAGTCGGACCGGACGCACAGATACGCAGTATTTT.

This rearrangement joins TRBV28 to TRBJ2-3, with D uncertain. Germline V lookup: CDR1 MDHEN, CDR2 SYDVKM. Trimming pared 5 bases from V and 2 bases from J, leaving 8 bases between. The CDR3 covers 13 residues. The CDR3 sequence: CASSPTFTDTQYF. The DNA of the CDR3 is TGTGCCAGCAGTCCAACCTTCACAGATACGCAGTATTTT. Full variable domain (remainder filled in from reference TRBV28 and TRBJ2-3): DVKVTQSSRYLVKRTGEKVFLECVQDMDHENMFWYRQDPGLGLRLIYFSYDVKMKEKGDIPEGYSVSREKKERFSLILESASTNQTSMYLCASSPTFTDTQYFGPGTRLTVL.

CDR3 DNA: TGCGCCAGCAGCTTGTCGGTCGGTACTAGCACAGATACGCAGTATTTT. Translated, it gives CASSLSVGTSTDTQYF. V usage is TRBV5-1 and J usage is TRBJ2-3; D is unresolved. The V and J ends lost 1 base and 0 bases respectively, with 12 bases between them. Germline V CDR1 and CDR2: SGHRS, YFSETQ. CDR3 length: 16 amino acids.

The chain carries TRBV5-5 and TRBJ1-2; D might be TRBD1 (5 bases). The CDR3 extends over 14 amino acids. V was pared by 0 bases and J by 8 bases, with 14 bases between. Per germline, CDR1 SGHKS and CDR2 YYEKEE (reference sequence). CDR3 sequence reads: CASSLADGGLGYTF. The CDR3 DNA follows: TGTGCCAGCAGCTTGGCGGACGGGGGTCTGGGCTACACCTTC.

The chain carries TRBV19 and TRBJ1-4; TRBD1 matches 10 bases. The length of the CDR3 is 13 residues. After removal of 8 bases from V and 4 bases from J, the junction contained 1 base not matched to a gene. Germline CDR1 reads LNHDA; CDR2 reads SQIVND (reference sequence). CDR3 in DNA: TGTGCCAGTGGGGACAGGGGTAATGAAAAACTGTTTTTT. Translation gives CASGDRGNEKLFF.